A single sample gave rise to the 30 T cell receptor beta chains below, sequenced in a study of blood T cells in healthy people across ages. A second roughly 7 to 11 cycle PCR used barcoded and J-beta primers. TCRdb analysed the 5' RACE reads with MiXCR anew, one entry per CDR3 protein. The data show fewer than 2,000,000 distinct CDR3 sequences, about 39% seen once. Sequencing was performed on blood. Receptor source: a human donor in good health.

The V and J genes are TRBV7-2 and TRBJ2-7; 7 nucleotides agree with TRBD2. The DNA matches TRBJ2-5 better at its end, which makes the J call doubtful. Germline loops: CDR1 SGHTA, CDR2 FQGNSA. The CDR3 covers 15 residues. The DNA of the CDR3 is TGTGCCAGCAGCTCTCTGACTAGCTCCGGAGAGACCCAGTACTTC. The encoded protein is CASSSLTSSGETQYF.

This clonotype was detected only a few times. This sequence joins TRBV7-2 and TRBJ2-7, with D maybe TRBD1 (5 bases). Germline V gene data show CDR1 as SGHTA and CDR2 as FQGNSA. V lost 4 bases, J lost 2 bases, and 9 bases lay in between. The CDR3 sequence is 13 residues long. The CDR3 DNA follows: TGTGCCAGCAGCTCCTCGGACACCTACGAGCAGTACTTC. This translates into CASSSSDTYEQYF.

For this clonotype: The junction does not match germline at one end; this may be a read error. The V and J genes are TRBV20-1 and TRBJ2-6, with 7 bases that match TRBD1. Per the germline V gene, CDR1 is DFQATT and CDR2 is SNEGSKA (reference sequence). This CDR3 contains 14 residues. CDR3 in amino acids: CSAPTGKGANVPTF. CDR3 nucleotide sequence: TGCAGTGCCCCGACAGGGAAGGGGGCCAACGTCCCGACTTTC.

This chain uses TRBV29-1 with TRBJ2-7, with D maybe TRBD1 (5 bases). The CDR3 is 12 residues long. CDR1 is SQVTM, CDR2 ANQGSEA, per germline. V lost 8 bases to trimming and J lost 0 bases, with 11 bases between them. The chain's CDR3 is CSTKTVSYEQYF. CDR3 coding DNA: TGCAGCACCAAGACAGTCTCCTACGAGCAGTACTTC.

This clonotype was detected many times. This chain connects TRBV28 to TRBJ2-3; tentatively, D is TRBD2 (5 bases). The V gene's germline CDR1 is MDHEN and CDR2 SYDVKM. The V and J ends lost 6 bases and 7 bases respectively, with 8 bases between them. The CDR3 has 11 residues. CDR3: CASSLANTQYF. The CDR3 DNA sequence: TGTGCCAGCAGCTTAGCGAATACGCAGTATTTT.

In its sample, this clonotype was seen a few times. The CDR3 spells CASSQGTGLYGYTF. The CDR3 region has the DNA TGTGCCAGCAGCCAAGGGACAGGCTTATATGGCTACACCTTC. The chain is built from TRBV7-2 and TRBJ1-2, with 8 positions matching TRBD1. Germline V CDR1 and CDR2: SGHTA, FQGNSA. With V trimmed by 5 bases and J by 5 bases, 7 bases remained unmatched. The CDR3 has 14 residues.

The chain recombines TRBV20-1 with TRBJ1-2, with D perhaps TRBD1 (6 bases). Germline CDR1 is DFQATT and CDR2 is SNEGSKA (reference sequence). The CDR3 runs to 13 residues. V was pared by 3 bases and J by 6 bases, with 14 bases between. CDR3 residues: CSASRTAWDGYTF. The CDR3 DNA reads TGCAGTGCTAGCCGGACAGCCTGGGATGGCTACACCTTC.

This chain joins TRBV9 and TRBJ2-7; 7 nucleotides line up with TRBD1. Germline V CDR1 and CDR2: SGDLS, YYNGEE. Losses at the gene ends were 0 bases for V and 1 base for J; bases not matched to a gene: 4. The CDR3 length is 15 residues. CDR3 amino acids: CASSVGRDSSYEQYF. The CDR3 DNA reads as TGTGCCAGCAGCGTAGGAAGGGACAGTTCCTACGAGCAGTACTTC.

V usage is TRBV2 and J usage is TRBJ2-6; D is possibly TRBD1 (6 bases). The germline V gene has CDR1 SNHLY and CDR2 FYNNEI. The CDR3 is 16 residues long. V was pared by 7 bases and J by 0 bases, with 13 bases between. The CDR3 DNA is TGTGCCAGCATAAGGGTAGGGGGCTCTGGGGCCAACGTCCTGACTTTC. It codes for CASIRVGGSGANVLTF.

This clonotype was observed a handful of times. This chain connects TRBV7-2 to TRBJ2-3, with TRBD1 as a possible D gene (5 bases). CDR1 and CDR2 (germline): SGHTA, FQGNSA. V was trimmed by 5 bases and J by 9 bases, leaving 18 bases between them. This CDR3 region has 14 residues. CDR3 region: CASSPSPLQGTQYF. CDR3 coding DNA: TGTGCCAGCAGCCCTAGTCCCCTGCAGGGCACGCAGTATTTT.

The J gene is TRBJ2-1, the V gene TRBV29-1; 9 bases agree with TRBD1. Germline values: CDR1 SQVTM, CDR2 ANQGSEA. V was clipped by 4 bases and J by 3 bases; unmatched bases: 1. CDR3 length: 13 amino acids. CDR3 nucleotide sequence: TGCAGCGTTGGACAGGGGGGCTACAATGAGCAGTTCTTC. Its translation is CSVGQGGYNEQFF.

In this sample, this clonotype turned up a few times. The chain has TRBV15 and TRBJ1-1; 11 bases match TRBD1. The CDR3 is 16 amino acids. Germline trimming cut 6 bases from V and 0 bases from J; bases unmatched to any gene: 6. Looked up from germline, CDR1 is LNHNV and CDR2 is YYDKDF (reference sequence). CDR3 amino acids: CATSIGTGGMNTEAFF. CDR3 sequence (DNA): TGTGCCACCAGTATCGGGACAGGGGGTATGAACACTGAAGCTTTCTTT.

This clonotype showed up just a few times. J is TRBJ2-7 and V is TRBV4-3; D possibly corresponds to TRBD2 (5 bases). CDR1 LGHNA and CDR2 YSLEER come from the germline V gene. The CDR3 totals 15 residues. The germline V and J ends were trimmed by 2 bases and 2 bases, with 13 bases remaining between them. The CDR3 sequence is CASSQTRAATYEQYF. In DNA, the CDR3 is TGCGCCAGCAGCCAAACTAGAGCAGCTACCTACGAGCAGTACTTC.

The chain joins TRBV20-1 to TRBJ1-2; no definite D call. The V and J ends lost 0 bases and 4 bases respectively, with 18 bases between them. CDR1 is DFQATT, CDR2 SNEGSKA, per germline (reference sequence). There are 16 residues in the CDR3. The chain's CDR3 is CSARDSGRGTGYGYTF. The CDR3, as DNA: TGCAGTGCTAGAGATTCCGGACGAGGAACTGGCTATGGCTACACCTTC.

This chain connects TRBV27 to TRBJ2-4, with D perhaps TRBD1 or TRBD2 (7 bases each). The V gene lost 0 bases and the J gene lost 13 bases, with 19 bases spanning the gap. This CDR3 spans 15 amino acids. CDR1 and CDR2 (germline): MNHEY, SMNVEV (reference sequence). CDR3 DNA: TGTGCCAGCAGTTTATCGGGGACAGCGGGGTCTTCGCAGTACTTC. Translated: CASSLSGTAGSSQYF.

This chain uses TRBV6-2 or TRBV6-3 with TRBJ2-7, with D tentatively TRBD1 (5 bases). The CDR3 is 15 residues long. V lost 2 bases, J lost 0 bases, and 11 bases lay in between. Germline lookup yields CDR1 MNHEY and CDR2 SVGEGT. CDR3 sequence: CASSYGADGSYEQYF. The DNA for the CDR3 is TGTGCCAGCAGTTACGGGGCGGACGGCTCCTACGAGCAGTACTTC.

This clonotype occurred a few times. The chain has TRBV29-1 and TRBJ2-1; tentative D call: TRBD1 (7 bases). V lost 8 bases to trimming and J lost 7 bases, with 18 bases between them. The CDR3 length is 13 residues. The V gene's germline CDR1 is SQVTM and CDR2 ANQGSEA. The DNA for the CDR3 is TGCAGCTCAGGGGGGTCTTGGGGAAATGAGCAGTTCTTC. This translates into CSSGGSWGNEQFF.

The rearrangement joins TRBV20-1 to TRBJ2-3; D ambiguous. CDR1 DFQATT and CDR2 SNEGSKA come from the germline V gene (reference sequence). V was pared by 3 bases and J by 1 base, with 11 bases between. This CDR3 has 14 amino acids. CDR3 protein: CSASSGEGTDTQYF. CDR3 in DNA: TGCAGTGCTAGTTCAGGTGAAGGCACAGATACGCAGTATTTT.

This clonotype came up once. The junction departs from germline at one end; a sequencing error may be responsible. The V and J genes are TRBV20-1 and TRBJ1-6; no reliable D call. Looked up from germline, CDR1 is DFQATT and CDR2 is SNEGSKA (reference sequence). The CDR3 extends over 14 amino acids. The CDR3 here is CSARVRIDNSPRHF. CDR3 in DNA: TGCAGTGCTAGAGTAAGGATCGACAATTCACCCCGCCACTTT.

This clonotype was observed a handful of times. The V gene is TRBV3-1, the J gene TRBJ1-5, with D possibly matching TRBD1 (5 bases). CDR1 is LGHDT, CDR2 YNNKEL, per germline (reference sequence). This CDR3 has 16 amino acids. The ends were cut back, 1 base at V and 2 bases at J, with 12 bases in the middle. CDR3 protein: CASSQGGRGRNQPQHF. The CDR3 DNA sequence: TGTGCCAGCAGCCAAGGAGGGAGGGGTCGCAATCAGCCCCAGCATTTT.

In regard to this clonotype: Possible read error: a much larger clone is one base away. The chain couples TRBV6-6 to TRBJ2-7; 9 bases are a match to TRBD2. Per the germline V gene, CDR1 is MNHNY and CDR2 is SVGAGI (reference sequence). This CDR3 has 15 amino acids. The CDR3 DNA is TGTGTCAGCAGTTACTCGAGCGGGGGGCCCTACGAGCAGTACTTC. Protein product: CVSSYSSGGPYEQYF.

This clonotype has a handful of counts. The rearrangement joins TRBV5-1 to TRBJ2-7, with 10 nucleotides matching TRBD2. CDR1 and CDR2 from the germline V gene are SGHRS and YFSETQ. V shed 4 bases and J 5 bases; nucleotides not matched to a gene: 9. The CDR3 is 15 residues long. This CDR3 reads CASSPLTSGVDEQYF. CDR3 DNA: TGCGCCAGCAGCCCACTTACTAGCGGGGTCGACGAGCAGTACTTC.

The V gene is TRBV3-1, the J gene TRBJ2-4; TRBD2 matches 10 bases. V lost 3 bases to trimming and J lost 13 bases; unmatched junction nucleotides: 12. The CDR3 sequence is 15 residues long. The germline V gene encodes CDR1 LGHDT and CDR2 YNNKEL (reference sequence). DNA of the CDR3: TGTGCCAGCAGCCAGGTAGCGGGGGGTCCTTGGGAGCAGTACTTC. Protein sequence: CASSQVAGGPWEQYF.

This clonotype has more than one count but fewer than ten. The chain combines TRBV12-3 or TRBV12-4 with TRBJ1-5; D gene unclear. This CDR3 comprises 16 residues. Trimming pared 6 bases from V and 1 base from J, leaving 16 bases between. The CDR3 protein is CASRATLGRSNQPQHF. The CDR3 DNA reads as TGTGCCAGCAGAGCTACCCTTGGGAGGAGCAATCAGCCCCAGCATTTT.

The genes are TRBV24-1 and TRBJ2-1; 8 bases map to TRBD1. CDR1 and CDR2 (germline): KGHDR, SFDVKD. The CDR3 totals 15 residues. Trimming took 6 bases from V and 8 from J; bases not matched to a gene: 11. The CDR3 region is CATSRLRQGADEQFF. As DNA, the CDR3 is TGTGCCACCAGTAGGTTACGGCAGGGGGCTGATGAGCAGTTCTTC.

Remarks on this clonotype: At one end the junction does not follow the germline gene, possibly because of a read error. The rearrangement links TRBV25-1 to TRBJ2-1; 9 positions agree with TRBD1. Germline V lookup: CDR1 MGHDK, CDR2 SYGVNS. This CDR3 has 16 residues. CDR3 DNA sequence: TGTGCCGGCAGTGAAGACAGGGGGGGGGCCTACAGTGAGCAGTTCTTC. Its translation is CAGSEDRGGAYSEQFF.

The J gene is TRBJ2-7, the V gene TRBV5-1; D is perhaps TRBD1 or TRBD2 (6 bases each). The assigned J gene may be wrong: the sequence end matches TRBJ2-5 better. Germline V lookup: CDR1 SGHRS, CDR2 YFSETQ. This CDR3 is built from 14 residues. The CDR3 sequence: CASSLAYEGGTQYF. CDR3 coding DNA: TGCGCCAGCAGCTTGGCCTATGAGGGGGGGACCCAGTACTTC.

As for this clonotype: One junction end does not reproduce the germline sequence, and a read error may be involved. The V gene is TRBV7-2, the J gene TRBJ2-7, with TRBD2 matching 7 bases. Germline V gives CDR1 SGHTA, CDR2 FQGNSA. The CDR3 runs 14 residues. This chain's CDR3 is CGSSLVRGTYEQYF. DNA of the CDR3: TGTGGCAGCAGCTTAGTGCGGGGGACCTACGAGCAGTACTTC.

A few counts support this clonotype. V usage is TRBV4-1 and J usage is TRBJ2-3; D uncertain. CDR3 length: 14 amino acids. Per germline, CDR1 MGHRA and CDR2 YSYEKL. Deletions cut 0 bases from V and 5 bases from J, with 9 bases between. CDR3 amino acids: CASSQDGVGDTQYF. The CDR3 DNA follows: TGCGCCAGCAGCCAAGACGGTGTAGGAGATACGCAGTATTTT.

This clonotype was seen a few times. The V gene is TRBV5-5, the J gene TRBJ2-4; 9 positions match TRBD1. The CDR3 is 14 amino acids. CDR1 and CDR2 from the germline V gene are SGHKS and YYEKEE (reference sequence). Losses at the gene ends were 3 bases for V and 13 bases for J; bases not matched to a gene: 11. DNA for the CDR3: TGTGCCAGCAGCTGGACAGGGGCCAAAAGCATCCAGTACTTC. This codes for CASSWTGAKSIQYF.